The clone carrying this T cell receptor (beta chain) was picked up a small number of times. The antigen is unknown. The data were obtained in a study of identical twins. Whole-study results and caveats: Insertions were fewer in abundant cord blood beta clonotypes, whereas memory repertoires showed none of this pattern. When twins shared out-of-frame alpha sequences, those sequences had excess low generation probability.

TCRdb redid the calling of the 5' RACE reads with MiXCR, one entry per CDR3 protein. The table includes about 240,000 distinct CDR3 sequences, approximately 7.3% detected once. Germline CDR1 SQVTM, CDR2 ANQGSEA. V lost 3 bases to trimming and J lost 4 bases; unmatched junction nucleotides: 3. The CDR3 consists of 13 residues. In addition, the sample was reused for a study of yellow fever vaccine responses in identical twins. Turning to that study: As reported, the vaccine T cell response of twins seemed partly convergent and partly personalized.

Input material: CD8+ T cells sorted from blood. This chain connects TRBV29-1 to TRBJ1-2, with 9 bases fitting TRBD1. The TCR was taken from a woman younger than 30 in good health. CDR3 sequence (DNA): TGCAGCGTTGAGGACAGGGGAGGCTATGGCTACACCTTC. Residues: CSVEDRGGYGYTF.